Below, 3 T cell receptor beta chains from the same sample are listed, as sequenced in a study of early T cells in non-severe SARS-CoV-2 infection. TCRdb analysed the 5' RACE reads with MiXCR anew, one entry per CDR3 protein. The data contain about 50,000 distinct CDR3 sequences, approximately 11% of them seen just once; the ten biggest clones take up roughly 13%. The source material was whole blood. The receptors were sampled from an adult who was a healthcare worker with PCR-confirmed SARS-CoV-2 infection or an uninfected control (not recorded which).

This clonotype was seen only once. The chain is built from TRBV11-2 and TRBJ2-1; tentatively, D is TRBD2 (6 bases). CDR1 SGHAT and CDR2 FQNNGV come from the germline V gene. Trimming cost V 8 bases and J 6 bases, with 23 bases left between them. The CDR3 loop spans 16 amino acids. The CDR3 here is CASGLPGGGGANEQFF. The CDR3 bases are TGTGCCAGCGGCCTCCCGGGTGGGGGAGGTGCCAATGAGCAGTTCTTC. The variable domain in full, completed from reference TRBV11-2 and TRBJ2-1, reads EAGVAQSPRYKIIEKRQSVAFWCNPISGHATLYWYQQILGQGPKLLIQFQNNGVVDDSQLPKDRFSAERLKGVDSTLKIQPAKLEDSAVYLCASGLPGGGGANEQFFGPGTRLTVL.

The rearrangement uses TRBV9 and TRBJ1-5; maybe TRBD1 (6 bases). The length of the CDR3 is 14 residues. V was pared by 3 bases and J by 0 bases, with 7 bases between. Germline values: CDR1 SGDLS, CDR2 YYNGEE. Here the CDR3 reads CASSGGHSNQPQHF. For the CDR3, the DNA is TGTGCCAGCAGCGGGGGACATAGCAATCAGCCCCAGCATTTT.

The table lists this clonotype with many counts. The V call is TRBV4-2, the J call TRBJ2-2; maybe TRBD1 (6 bases). The V and J ends lost 4 bases and 3 bases respectively, with 15 bases between them. The CDR3 covers 16 residues. The germline CDR1 and CDR2 sequences are LGHNA and YNFKEQ. CDR3 sequence: CASSPRDTYYTGELFF. CDR3 bases: TGTGCCAGCAGCCCCCGGGACACGTACTACACCGGGGAGCTGTTTTTT.